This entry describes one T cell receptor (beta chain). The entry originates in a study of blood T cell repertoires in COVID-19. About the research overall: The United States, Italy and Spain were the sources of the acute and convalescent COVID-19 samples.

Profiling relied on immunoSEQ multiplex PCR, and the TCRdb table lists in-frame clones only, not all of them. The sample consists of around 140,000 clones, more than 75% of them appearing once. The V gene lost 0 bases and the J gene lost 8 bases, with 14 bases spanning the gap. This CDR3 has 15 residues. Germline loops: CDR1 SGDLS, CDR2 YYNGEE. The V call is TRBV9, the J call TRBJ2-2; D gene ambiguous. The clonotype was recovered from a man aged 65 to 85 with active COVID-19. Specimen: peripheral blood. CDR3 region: CASSVGSIRSGELFF. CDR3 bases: TGTGCCAGCAGCGTAGGTAGCATAAGGTCAGGGGAGCTGTTTTTT.